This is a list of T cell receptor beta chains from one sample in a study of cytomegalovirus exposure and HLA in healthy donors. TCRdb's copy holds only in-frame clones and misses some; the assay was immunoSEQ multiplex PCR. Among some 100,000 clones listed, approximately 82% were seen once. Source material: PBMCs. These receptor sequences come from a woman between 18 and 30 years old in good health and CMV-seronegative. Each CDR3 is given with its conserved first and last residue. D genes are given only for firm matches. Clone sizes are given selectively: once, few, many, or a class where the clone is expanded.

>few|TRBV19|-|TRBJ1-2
CASSILEYYGYTF
TGTGCCAGTAGTATTCTCGAGTACTATGGCTACACCTTC
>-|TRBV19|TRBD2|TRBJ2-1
CASSETSGSYEQFF
TGTGCCAGTAGCGAGACTAGCGGGAGTTATGAGCAGTTCTTC
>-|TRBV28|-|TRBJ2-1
CASSSYYNEQFF
TGTGCCAGCAGTTCCTATTACAATGAGCAGTTCTTC
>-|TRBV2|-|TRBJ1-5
CASRQGHNQPQHF
TGTGCCAGCAGGCAGGGTCACAATCAGCCCCAGCATTTT
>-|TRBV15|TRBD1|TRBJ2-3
CATSRGGQGPDTQYF
TGTGCCACCAGCAGAGGGGGACAGGGCCCAGATACGCAGTATTTT
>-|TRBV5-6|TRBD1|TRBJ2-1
CASSLPGQDLNEQFF
TGTGCCAGCAGCTTGCCGGGACAGGACCTCAATGAGCAGTTCTTC
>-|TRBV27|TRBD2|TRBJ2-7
CASSHLPASGVDEQYF
TGTGCCAGCAGTCACCTCCCCGCTAGCGGGGTTGACGAGCAGTACTTC
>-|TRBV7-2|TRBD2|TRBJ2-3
CASSPRASGGKDTQYF
TGTGCCAGCAGCCCCCGGGCTAGCGGGGGGAAAGATACGCAGTATTTT
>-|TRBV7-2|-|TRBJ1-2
CASTYDRGYYGYTF
TGTGCCAGCACCTACGATAGGGGTTACTATGGCTACACCTTC
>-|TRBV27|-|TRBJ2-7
CASSYPGGALYEQYF
TGTGCCAGCAGTTACCCCGGGGGAGCCCTATACGAGCAGTACTTC
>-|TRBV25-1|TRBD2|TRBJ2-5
CASSVSGSGEQETQYF
TGTGCCAGCAGTGTGTCGGGTAGCGGGGAACAAGAGACCCAGTACTTC
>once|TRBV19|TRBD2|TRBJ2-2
CASSRLAGGSTGELFF
TGTGCCAGTAGTAGATTAGCGGGGGGTAGCACCGGGGAGCTGTTTTTT
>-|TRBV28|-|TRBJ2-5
CASSLTRTVQETQYF
TGTGCCAGCAGTCTGACACGGACAGTGCAAGAGACCCAGTACTTC
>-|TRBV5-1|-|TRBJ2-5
CASSLPGKETQYF
TGCGCCAGCAGCTTGCCAGGGAAGGAGACCCAGTACTTC
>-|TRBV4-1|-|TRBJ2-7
CASSQVVAGTYEQYF
TGCGCCAGCAGCCAAGTAGTGGCAGGGACCTACGAGCAGTACTTC
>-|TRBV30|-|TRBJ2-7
CAWGHRDEQYF
TGTGCCTGGGGTCACAGGGACGAGCAGTACTTC